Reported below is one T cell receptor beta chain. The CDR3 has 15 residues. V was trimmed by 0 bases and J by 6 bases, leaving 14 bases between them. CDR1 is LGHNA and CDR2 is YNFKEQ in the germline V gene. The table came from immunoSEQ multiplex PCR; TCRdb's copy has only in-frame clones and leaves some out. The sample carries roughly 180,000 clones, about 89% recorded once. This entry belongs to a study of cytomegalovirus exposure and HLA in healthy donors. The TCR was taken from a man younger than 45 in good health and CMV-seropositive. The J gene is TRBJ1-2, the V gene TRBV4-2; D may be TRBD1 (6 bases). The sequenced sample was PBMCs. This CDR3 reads CASSQDLGRGHGYTF. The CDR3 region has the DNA TGTGCCAGCAGCCAAGATCTTGGCAGGGGCCATGGCTACACCTTC.